This record concerns one TCR beta chain sequence. The antigen remains unidentified. The CDR3 extends over 14 amino acids. The V gene's germline CDR1 is SGHRS and CDR2 YFSETQ. With 3 bases removed from V and 6 bases from J, the gap between germline ends came to 15 bases. Measured with immunoSEQ multiplex PCR; TCRdb has only the in-frame clones, and not every one. The table lists around 30,000 clones, approximately 69% of them singletons, with roughly 8.4% in the top ten. The data were obtained in a study of vaccination effects on CD4 cells after COVID-19. Whole-study results and caveats: Clones from infection and from vaccination both contracted markedly late after vaccination.

Viral peptide pools were used in the ViraFEST assay to expand antigen-specific CD4+ T cells, and sequencing came afterward. Isolating CD4+ T cells followed roughly ten days of culture. The participants, recipients of two vaccine doses, got either BNT162b2 or mRNA-1273. Having tested negative for nucleocapsid antibodies, the vaccine recipients showed no prior SARS-CoV-2 infection. After two million PBMC were placed in each well, they were cultured with around 10 IU/ml IL-2 and approximately 9.6 ug/ml peptides. V gene TRBV5-1 combines with J gene TRBJ1-2, with D maybe TRBD1 (6 bases). The specimen comprised CD4+ T cells from PBMCs cultured with SARS-CoV-2 spike peptides, sampled after COVID-19 vaccination. The clonotype originates from a human donor who received a COVID-19 vaccine. CDR3 coding DNA: TGCGCCAGCAGCTCCCGTAACAGGGAAAATGGCTACACCTTC. This sequence encodes CASSSRNRENGYTF.